The sequence of this T cell receptor (beta chain) was determined in a study of cytomegalovirus exposure and HLA in healthy donors. Across the study: As released early, the data held some 80 million unique TCRs from HLA-typed donors.

Notes on the study in general: Analysis performed later found more than 15,000 TCR beta sequences associated with HLA alleles at 0.05 false discovery rate. Relative to equally common others, HLA-associated TCR beta chains showed greater clonal expansion in a later analysis. Earlier findings revealed that most TCR beta V segments proved productive either about 87% or about 30% of the time.

Germline V lookup: CDR1 SGHRS, CDR2 YFSETQ. This CDR3 has 15 residues. Trimming removed 4 bases from V and 7 bases from J; junction bases left unmatched: 8. The PCR made use of 60 Vbeta and 13 Jbeta primers. Libraries were prepared by immunoSEQ multiplex PCR; TCRdb keeps only in-frame clonotypes and omits some of them. The sample records roughly 130,000 clones, over 50% being singletons. Points on this clone: The antigen remains unidentified.

V gene TRBV5-1 combines with J gene TRBJ1-4; TRBD1 agrees at 9 bases. The source is a woman in her forties in good health and CMV-seropositive. Sequenced input: PBMCs. The chain's CDR3 is CASSVRDRVGEKLFF. In nucleotides, the CDR3 is TGCGCCAGCAGCGTCCGGGACAGGGTCGGTGAAAAACTGTTTTTT.